The clone carrying this T cell receptor beta chain was picked up one time. The sample belongs to a study of blood T cell repertoires in COVID-19. Study as a whole: Specimens from acute and convalescent COVID-19 originated in the United States, Italy and Spain. PBMCs, B-cell-depleted T cells, or T cells were the source of the cDNA or gDNA that made up the material.

Original methodology: Nucleated cell number was recorded as an estimate derived from reference gene primer amplification. The assay was immunoSEQ multiplex PCR, and TCRdb's table has in-frame clones only and misses some. That table gives V, J and clone size, and the DNA gave D and trimming. Of some 110,000 clones in the sample, about 75% are singletons; the top ten hold approximately 20%. J lost 9 bases, V lost 1 base, and 10 bases had no gene match. Per the germline V gene, CDR1 is LGHDT and CDR2 is YNNKEL (reference sequence). CDR3 length: 16 residues. The sequencing input was peripheral blood. This receptor was taken from a woman in her 70s with acute or convalescent COVID-19. The V call is TRBV3-1 (or the pseudogene TRBV3-2), the J call TRBJ1-5; 9 bases agree with TRBD1. The CDR3 bases are TGTGCCAGCAGCCAAGGTCGGGGACAGGGCGCGGGGCCCCAGCATTTT. Translating gives CASSQGRGQGAGPQHF.